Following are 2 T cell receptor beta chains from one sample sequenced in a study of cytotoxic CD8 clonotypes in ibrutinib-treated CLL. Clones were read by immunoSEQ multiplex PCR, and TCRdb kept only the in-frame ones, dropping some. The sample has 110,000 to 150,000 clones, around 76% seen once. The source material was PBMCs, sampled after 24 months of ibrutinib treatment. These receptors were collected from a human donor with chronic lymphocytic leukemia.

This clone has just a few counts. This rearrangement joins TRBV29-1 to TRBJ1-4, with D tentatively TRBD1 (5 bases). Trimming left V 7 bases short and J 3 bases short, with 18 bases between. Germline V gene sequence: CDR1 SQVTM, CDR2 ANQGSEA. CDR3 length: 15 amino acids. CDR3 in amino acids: CSAHSTRVANEKLFF. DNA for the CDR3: TGCAGCGCCCACTCCACCAGGGTGGCTAATGAAAAACTGTTTTTT.

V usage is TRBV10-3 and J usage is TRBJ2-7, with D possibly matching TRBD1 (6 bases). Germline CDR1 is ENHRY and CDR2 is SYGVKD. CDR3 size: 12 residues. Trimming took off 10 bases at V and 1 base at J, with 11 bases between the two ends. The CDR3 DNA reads TGTGCCAGTAGCAGGGGTTCCTACGAGCAGTACTTC. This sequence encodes CASSRGSYEQYF.